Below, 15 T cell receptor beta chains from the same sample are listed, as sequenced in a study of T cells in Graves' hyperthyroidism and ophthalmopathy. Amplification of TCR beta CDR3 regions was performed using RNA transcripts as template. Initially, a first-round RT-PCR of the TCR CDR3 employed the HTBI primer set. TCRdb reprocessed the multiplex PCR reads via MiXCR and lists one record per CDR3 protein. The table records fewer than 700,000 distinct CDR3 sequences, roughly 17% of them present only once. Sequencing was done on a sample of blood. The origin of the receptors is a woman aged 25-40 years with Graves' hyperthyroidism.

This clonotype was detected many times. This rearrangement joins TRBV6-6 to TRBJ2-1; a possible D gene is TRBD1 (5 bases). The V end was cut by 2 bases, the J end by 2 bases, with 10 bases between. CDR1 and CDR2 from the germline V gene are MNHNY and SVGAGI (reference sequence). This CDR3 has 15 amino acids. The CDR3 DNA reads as TGTGCCAGCAGTTACGTAGGGGCGGCCTACAATGAGCAGTTCTTC. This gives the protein CASSYVGAAYNEQFF.

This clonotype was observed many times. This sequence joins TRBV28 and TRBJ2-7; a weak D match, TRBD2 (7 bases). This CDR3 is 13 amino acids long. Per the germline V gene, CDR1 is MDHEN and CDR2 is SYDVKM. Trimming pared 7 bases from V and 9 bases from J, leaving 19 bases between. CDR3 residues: CASTLRGGGGQYF. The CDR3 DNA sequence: TGTGCCAGCACTCTAAGGGGAGGGGGAGGGCAGTACTTC.

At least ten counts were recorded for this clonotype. The CDR3 reads CATQERFSNQPQHF. Here the CDR3 DNA reads TGTGCCACTCAGGAGCGGTTTAGCAATCAGCCCCAGCATTTT. This chain uses TRBV6-1 with TRBJ1-5; no reliable D call. In germline, CDR1 is MNHNS, CDR2 SASEGT. Trimming stripped 10 bases from V and 0 bases from J, with 13 bases between. The CDR3 covers 14 residues.

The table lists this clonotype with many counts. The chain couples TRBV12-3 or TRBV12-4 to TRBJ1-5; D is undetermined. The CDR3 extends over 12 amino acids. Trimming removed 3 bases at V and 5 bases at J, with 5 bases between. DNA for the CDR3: TGTGCCAGCAGTTTCCCTTATCAGCCCCAGCATTTT. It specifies CASSFPYQPQHF.

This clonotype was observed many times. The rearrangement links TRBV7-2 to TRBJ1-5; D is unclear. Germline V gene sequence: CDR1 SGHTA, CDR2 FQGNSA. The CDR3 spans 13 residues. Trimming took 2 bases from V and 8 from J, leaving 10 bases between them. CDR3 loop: CASSLILWEPQHF. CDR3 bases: TGTGCCAGCAGCTTAATCCTGTGGGAGCCCCAGCATTTT.

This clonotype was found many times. This CDR3 is CASSLVTSASYEQYF. CDR3 DNA sequence: TGTGCCAGCAGCTTGGTCACTAGCGCGTCCTACGAGCAGTACTTC. This chain joins TRBV5-8 and TRBJ2-7, with 7 bases aligning to TRBD2. Germline lookup yields CDR1 SGHTS and CDR2 YDEGEE. This CDR3 has 15 residues. Unmatched junction bases numbered 4, after V lost 0 bases and J lost 1 base.

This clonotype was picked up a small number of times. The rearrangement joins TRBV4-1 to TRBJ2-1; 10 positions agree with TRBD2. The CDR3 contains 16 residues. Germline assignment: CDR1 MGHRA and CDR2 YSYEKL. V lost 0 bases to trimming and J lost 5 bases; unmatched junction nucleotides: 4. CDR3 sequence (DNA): TGCGCCAGCAGCCAAGAACCTAGCGGGAGAGACAATGAGCAGTTCTTC. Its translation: CASSQEPSGRDNEQFF.

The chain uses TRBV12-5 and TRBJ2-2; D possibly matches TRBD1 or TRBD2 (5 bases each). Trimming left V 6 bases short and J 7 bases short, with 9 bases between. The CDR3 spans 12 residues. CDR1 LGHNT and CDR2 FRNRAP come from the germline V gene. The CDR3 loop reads CASGRGVGELFF. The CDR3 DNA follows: TGTGCTAGTGGCCGAGGGGTCGGGGAGCTGTTTTTT.

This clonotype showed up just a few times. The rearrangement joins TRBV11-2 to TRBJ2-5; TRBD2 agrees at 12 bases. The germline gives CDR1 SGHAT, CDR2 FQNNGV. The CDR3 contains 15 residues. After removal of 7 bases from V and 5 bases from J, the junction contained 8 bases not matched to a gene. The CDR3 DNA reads TGTGCCAGCAACCAACTAGCGGGAGGCCCGGAGACCCAGTACTTC. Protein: CASNQLAGGPETQYF.

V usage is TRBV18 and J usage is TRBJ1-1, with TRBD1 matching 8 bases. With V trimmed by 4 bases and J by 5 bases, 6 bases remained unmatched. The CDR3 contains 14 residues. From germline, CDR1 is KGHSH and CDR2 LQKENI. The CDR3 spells CASSQNRGDTEAFF. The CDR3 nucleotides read TGTGCCAGCTCACAAAACAGGGGGGATACTGAAGCTTTCTTT.

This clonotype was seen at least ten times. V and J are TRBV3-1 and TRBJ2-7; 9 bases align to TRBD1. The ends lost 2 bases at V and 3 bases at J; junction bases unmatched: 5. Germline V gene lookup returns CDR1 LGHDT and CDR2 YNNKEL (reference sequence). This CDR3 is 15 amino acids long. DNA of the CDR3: TGTGCCAGCAGCCAACAACCGGGACAGGGCTACGAGCAGTACTTC. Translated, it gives CASSQQPGQGYEQYF.

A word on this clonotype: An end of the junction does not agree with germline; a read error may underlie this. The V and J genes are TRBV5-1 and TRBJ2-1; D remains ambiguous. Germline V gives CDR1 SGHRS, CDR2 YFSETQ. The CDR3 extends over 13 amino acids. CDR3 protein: CASSPEVANEQFF. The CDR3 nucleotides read TGTGCCAGCAGCCCCGAGGTGGCCAATGAGCAGTTCTTC.

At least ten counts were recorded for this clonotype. In DNA, the CDR3 is TGTGCCAGCAGCGATGTGGACAGGCCCTACGAGCAGTACTTC. Its protein is CASSDVDRPYEQYF. The rearrangement uses TRBV7-9 and TRBJ2-7; 7 bases map to TRBD1. The CDR3 is 14 amino acids. Trimming removed 5 bases from V and 2 bases from J; junction bases left unmatched: 6. Per the germline V gene, CDR1 is SEHNR and CDR2 is FQNEAQ (reference sequence).

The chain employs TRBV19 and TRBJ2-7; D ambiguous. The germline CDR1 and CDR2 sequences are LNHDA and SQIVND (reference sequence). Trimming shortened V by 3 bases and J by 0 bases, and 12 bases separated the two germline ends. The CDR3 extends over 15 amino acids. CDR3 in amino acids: CASSIGRTYSYEQYF. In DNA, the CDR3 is TGTGCCAGTAGTATTGGTAGAACATACTCCTACGAGCAGTACTTC.

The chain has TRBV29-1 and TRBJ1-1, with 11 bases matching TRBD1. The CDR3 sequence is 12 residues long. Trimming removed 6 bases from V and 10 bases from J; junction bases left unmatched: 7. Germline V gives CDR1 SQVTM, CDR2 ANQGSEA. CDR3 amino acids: CSVGQGAGVAFF. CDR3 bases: TGCAGCGTCGGACAGGGGGCGGGAGTAGCTTTCTTT.